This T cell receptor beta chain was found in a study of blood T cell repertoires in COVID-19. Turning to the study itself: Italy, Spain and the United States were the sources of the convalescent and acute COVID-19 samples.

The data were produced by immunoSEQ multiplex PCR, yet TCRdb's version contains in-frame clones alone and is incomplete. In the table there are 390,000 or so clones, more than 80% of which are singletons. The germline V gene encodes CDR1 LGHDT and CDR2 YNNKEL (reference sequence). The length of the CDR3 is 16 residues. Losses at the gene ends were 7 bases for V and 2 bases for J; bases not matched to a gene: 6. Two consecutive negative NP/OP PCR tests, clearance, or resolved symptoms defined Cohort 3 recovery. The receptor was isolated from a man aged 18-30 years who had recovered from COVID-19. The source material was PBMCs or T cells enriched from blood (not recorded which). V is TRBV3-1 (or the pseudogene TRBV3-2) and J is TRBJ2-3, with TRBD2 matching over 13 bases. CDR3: CASNFGLAGATDTQYF. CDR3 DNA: TGTGCCAGCAACTTCGGACTAGCGGGGGCCACAGATACGCAGTATTTT.